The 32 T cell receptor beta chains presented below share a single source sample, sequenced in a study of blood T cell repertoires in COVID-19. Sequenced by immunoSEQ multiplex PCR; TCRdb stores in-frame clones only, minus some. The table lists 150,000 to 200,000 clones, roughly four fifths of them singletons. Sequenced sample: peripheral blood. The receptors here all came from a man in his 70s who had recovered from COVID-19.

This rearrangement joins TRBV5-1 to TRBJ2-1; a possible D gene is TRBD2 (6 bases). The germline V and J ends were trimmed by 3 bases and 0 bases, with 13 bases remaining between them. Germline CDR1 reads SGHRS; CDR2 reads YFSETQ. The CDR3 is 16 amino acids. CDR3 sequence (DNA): TGCGCCAGCAGCTCTATCTCTAGCGACTCCTACAATGAGCAGTTCTTC. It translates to CASSSISSDSYNEQFF.

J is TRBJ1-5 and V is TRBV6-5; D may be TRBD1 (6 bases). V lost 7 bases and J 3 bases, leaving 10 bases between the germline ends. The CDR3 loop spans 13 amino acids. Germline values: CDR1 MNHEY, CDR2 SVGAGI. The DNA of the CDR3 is TGTGCCAGCAATACAGGGTACAATCAGCCCCAGCATTTT. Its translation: CASNTGYNQPQHF.

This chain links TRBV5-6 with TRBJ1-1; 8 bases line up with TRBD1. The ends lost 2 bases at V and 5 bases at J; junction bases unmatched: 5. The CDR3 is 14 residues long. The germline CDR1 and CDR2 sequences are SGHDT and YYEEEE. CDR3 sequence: CASSFGQGRTEAFF. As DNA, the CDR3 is TGTGCCAGCAGCTTTGGACAGGGCAGGACTGAAGCTTTCTTT.

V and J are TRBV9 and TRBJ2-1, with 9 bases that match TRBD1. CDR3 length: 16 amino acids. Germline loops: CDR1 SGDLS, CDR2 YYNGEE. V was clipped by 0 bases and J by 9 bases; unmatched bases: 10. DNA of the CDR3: TGTGCCAGCAGCGTAGGGGCGGGACAGGGCTCCGGTGAGCAGTTCTTC. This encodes CASSVGAGQGSGEQFF.

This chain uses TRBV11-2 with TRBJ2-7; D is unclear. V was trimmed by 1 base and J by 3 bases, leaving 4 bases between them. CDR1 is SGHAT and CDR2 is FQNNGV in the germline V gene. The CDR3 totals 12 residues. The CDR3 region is CASSLAGYEQYF. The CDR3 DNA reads TGTGCCAGCAGCTTAGCGGGCTACGAGCAGTACTTC. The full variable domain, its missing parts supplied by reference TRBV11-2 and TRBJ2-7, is EAGVAQSPRYKIIEKRQSVAFWCNPISGHATLYWYQQILGQGPKLLIQFQNNGVVDDSQLPKDRFSAERLKGVDSTLKIQPAKLEDSAVYLCASSLAGYEQYFGPGTRLTVT.

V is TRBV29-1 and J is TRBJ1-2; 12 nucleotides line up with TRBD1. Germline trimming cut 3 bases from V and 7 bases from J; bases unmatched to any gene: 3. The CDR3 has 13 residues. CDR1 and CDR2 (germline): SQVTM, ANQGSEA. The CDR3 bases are TGCAGCGTTGAGGGACAGGGGGCATCTGGCTACACCTTC. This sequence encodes CSVEGQGASGYTF.

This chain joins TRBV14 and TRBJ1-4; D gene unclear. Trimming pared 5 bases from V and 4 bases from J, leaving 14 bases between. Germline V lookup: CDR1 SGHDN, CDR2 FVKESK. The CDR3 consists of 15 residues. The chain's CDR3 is CASSAPSTNNEKLFF. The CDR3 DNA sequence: TGTGCCAGCAGCGCCCCCAGTACTAATAATGAAAAACTGTTTTTT.

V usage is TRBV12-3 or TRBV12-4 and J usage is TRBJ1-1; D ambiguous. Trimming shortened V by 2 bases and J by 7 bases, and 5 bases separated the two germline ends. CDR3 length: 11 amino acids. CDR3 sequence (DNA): TGTGCCAGCAGTTTATATAGTGAAGCTTTCTTT. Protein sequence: CASSLYSEAFF.

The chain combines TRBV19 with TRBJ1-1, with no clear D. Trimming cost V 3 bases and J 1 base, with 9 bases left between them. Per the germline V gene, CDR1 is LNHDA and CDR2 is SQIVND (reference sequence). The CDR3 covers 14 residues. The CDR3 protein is CASSIINRNTEAFF. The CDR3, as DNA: TGTGCCAGTAGTATCATCAACAGGAACACTGAAGCTTTCTTT.

The CDR3 coding sequence is TGCGCCAGCAGCCAGGACTTCGGGACACCTTACAATGAGCAGTTCTTC. This sequence encodes CASSQDFGTPYNEQFF. The chain has TRBV4-3 and TRBJ2-1, with TRBD1 as a possible D gene (6 bases). The CDR3 is 16 amino acids. The V gene's germline CDR1 is LGHNA and CDR2 YSLEER. V lost 3 bases and J 4 bases, leaving 16 bases between the germline ends.

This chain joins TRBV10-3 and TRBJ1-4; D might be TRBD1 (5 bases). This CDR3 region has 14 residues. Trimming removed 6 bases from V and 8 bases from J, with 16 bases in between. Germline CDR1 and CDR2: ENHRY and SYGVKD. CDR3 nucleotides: TGTGCCATCAGGGACACAGGTGACGGGGAAAAACTGTTTTTT. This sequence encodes CAIRDTGDGEKLFF.

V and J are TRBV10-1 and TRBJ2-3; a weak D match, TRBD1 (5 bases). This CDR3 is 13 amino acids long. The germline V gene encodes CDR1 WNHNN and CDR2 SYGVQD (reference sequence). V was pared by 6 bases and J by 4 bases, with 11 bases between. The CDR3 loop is CASSPQGPDTQYF. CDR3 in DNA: TGCGCCAGCAGCCCTCAGGGTCCAGATACGCAGTATTTT.

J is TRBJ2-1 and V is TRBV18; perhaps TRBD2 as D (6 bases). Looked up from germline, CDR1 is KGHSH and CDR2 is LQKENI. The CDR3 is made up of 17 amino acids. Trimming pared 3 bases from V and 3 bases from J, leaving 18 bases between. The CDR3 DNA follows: TGTGCCAGCTCACCTCTGGGCGGGGCGGGATACTACAATGAGCAGTTCTTC. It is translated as CASSPLGGAGYYNEQFF.

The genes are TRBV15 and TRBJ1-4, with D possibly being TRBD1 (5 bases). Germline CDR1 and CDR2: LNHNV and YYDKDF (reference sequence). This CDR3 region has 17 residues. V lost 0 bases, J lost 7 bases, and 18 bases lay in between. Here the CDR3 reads CATSRDLRDGGTEKLFF. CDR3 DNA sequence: TGTGCCACCAGCAGAGACCTCCGGGACGGGGGGACTGAAAAACTGTTTTTT. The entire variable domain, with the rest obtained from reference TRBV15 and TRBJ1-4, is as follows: DAMVIQNPRYQVTQFGKPVTLSCSQTLNHNVMYWYQQKSSQAPKLLFHYYDKDFNNEADTPDNFQSRRPNTSFCFLDIRSPGLGDTAMYLCATSRDLRDGGTEKLFFGSGTQLSVL.

CDR3 protein: CASSLLQGIDGYTF. CDR3 in DNA: TGTGCCAGCAGCTTACTTCAGGGGATCGATGGCTACACCTTC. The chain carries TRBV7-8 and TRBJ1-2; D is perhaps TRBD1 (6 bases). Trimming left V 2 bases short and J 6 bases short, with 13 bases between. Germline V lookup: CDR1 SGHVS, CDR2 FQNEAQ. This CDR3 contains 14 residues.

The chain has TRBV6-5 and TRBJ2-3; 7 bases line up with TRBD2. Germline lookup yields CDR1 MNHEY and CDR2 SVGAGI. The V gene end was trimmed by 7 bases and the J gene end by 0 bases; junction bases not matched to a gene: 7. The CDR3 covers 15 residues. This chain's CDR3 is CASTPRGVSTDTQYF. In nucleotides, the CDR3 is TGTGCCAGCACCCCTCGGGGGGTGAGCACAGATACGCAGTATTTT.

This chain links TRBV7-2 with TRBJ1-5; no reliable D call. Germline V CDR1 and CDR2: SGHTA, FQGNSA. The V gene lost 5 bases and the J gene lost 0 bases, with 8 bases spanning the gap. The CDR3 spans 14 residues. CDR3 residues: CASSPLNSNQPQHF. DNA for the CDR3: TGTGCCAGCAGCCCCCTAAATAGCAATCAGCCCCAGCATTTT.

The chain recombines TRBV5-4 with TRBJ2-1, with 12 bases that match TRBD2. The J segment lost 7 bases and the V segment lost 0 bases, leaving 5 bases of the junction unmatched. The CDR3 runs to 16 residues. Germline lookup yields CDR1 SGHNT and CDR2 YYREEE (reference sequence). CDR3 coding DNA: TGTGCCAGCAGCTTGGGGCTAGCGGGAGGGCAAAATGAGCAGTTCTTC. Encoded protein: CASSLGLAGGQNEQFF.

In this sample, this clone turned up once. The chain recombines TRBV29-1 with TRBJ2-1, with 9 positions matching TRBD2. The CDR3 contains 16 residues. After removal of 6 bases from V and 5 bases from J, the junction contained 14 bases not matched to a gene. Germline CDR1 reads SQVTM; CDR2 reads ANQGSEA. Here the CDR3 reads CSVPTLAGALNNEQFF. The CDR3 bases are TGCAGCGTCCCTACCTTAGCGGGAGCCTTAAACAATGAGCAGTTCTTC.

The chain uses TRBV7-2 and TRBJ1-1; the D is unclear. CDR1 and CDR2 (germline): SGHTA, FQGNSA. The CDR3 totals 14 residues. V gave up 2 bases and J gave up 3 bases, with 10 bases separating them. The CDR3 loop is CASSLFVRDTEAFF. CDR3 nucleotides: TGTGCCAGCAGCTTATTTGTTCGTGACACTGAAGCTTTCTTT.

This CDR3 is CASSQDRGGNSYNEQFF. CDR3 DNA: TGTGCCAGCAGCCAAGATCGGGGGGGAAACTCCTACAATGAGCAGTTCTTC. The J gene is TRBJ2-1, the V gene TRBV4-2; 8 nucleotides line up with TRBD2. The CDR3 sequence is 17 residues long. Per the germline V gene, CDR1 is LGHNA and CDR2 is YNFKEQ. The V gene end was trimmed by 0 bases and the J gene end by 0 bases; junction bases not matched to a gene: 4.

CDR3 nucleotide sequence: TGTGCCAGCAGTCCCAGACAGGGGGTCTCCTATGGCTACACCTTC. Protein product: CASSPRQGVSYGYTF. The chain employs TRBV6-5 and TRBJ1-2, with 9 bases lining up with TRBD1. Germline CDR1 and CDR2: MNHEY and SVGAGI. This CDR3 contains 15 residues. After removal of 5 bases from V and 4 bases from J, the junction contained 8 bases not matched to a gene.

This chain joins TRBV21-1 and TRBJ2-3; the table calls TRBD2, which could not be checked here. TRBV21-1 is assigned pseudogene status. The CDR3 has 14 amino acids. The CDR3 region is CASKELAGTDTQYF. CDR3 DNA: TGTGCCAGCAAGGAGCTAGCGGGAACAGATACGCAGTATTTT.

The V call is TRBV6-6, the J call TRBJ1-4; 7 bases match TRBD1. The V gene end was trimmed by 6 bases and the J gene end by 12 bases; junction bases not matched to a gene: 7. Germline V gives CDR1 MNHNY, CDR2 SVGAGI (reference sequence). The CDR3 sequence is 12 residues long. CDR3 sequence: CASRVTQGELFF. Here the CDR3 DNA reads TGTGCCAGCAGGGTAACCCAGGGGGAACTGTTTTTT.

CDR3 sequence: CASRPGVGANVLTF. The CDR3 DNA reads as TGTGCCAGCAGGCCAGGGGTCGGGGCCAACGTCCTGACTTTC. This chain links TRBV6-5 with TRBJ2-6; weak D call: TRBD1 (6 bases). The CDR3 contains 14 residues. The V end lost 6 bases, the J end lost 4 bases, and 10 bases lay between the germline ends. The germline V gene encodes CDR1 MNHEY and CDR2 SVGAGI.

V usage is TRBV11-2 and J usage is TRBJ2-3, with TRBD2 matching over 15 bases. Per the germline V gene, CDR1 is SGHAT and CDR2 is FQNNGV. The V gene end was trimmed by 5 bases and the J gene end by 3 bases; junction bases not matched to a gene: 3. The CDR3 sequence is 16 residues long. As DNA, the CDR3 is TGTGCCAGCAGCCAAGGACTAGCGGGAGGGACAGATACGCAGTATTTT. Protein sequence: CASSQGLAGGTDTQYF.

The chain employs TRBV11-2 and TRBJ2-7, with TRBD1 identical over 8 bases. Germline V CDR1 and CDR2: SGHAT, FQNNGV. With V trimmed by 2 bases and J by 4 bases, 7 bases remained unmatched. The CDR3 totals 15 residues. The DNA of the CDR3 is TGTGCCAGCAGCTTACCTCATCAGGGGGCTTACGAGCAGTACTTC. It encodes CASSLPHQGAYEQYF.

The CDR3 region is CASSRNSGRIYEQYF. The CDR3 region has the DNA TGTGCCAGCAGTCGAAACAGCGGGAGAATCTACGAGCAGTACTTC. The chain employs TRBV7-8 and TRBJ2-7; the match to TRBD2 covers 8 bases. The junction had 10 bases not matched to a gene; V was cut back by 6 bases and J by 3 bases. CDR1 is SGHVS and CDR2 is FQNEAQ in the germline V gene. The CDR3 loop spans 15 amino acids. The full variable domain, completed using reference TRBV7-8 and TRBJ2-7, is GAGVSQSPRYKVAKRGQDVALRCDPISGHVSLFWYQQALGQGPEFLTYFQNEAQLDKSGLPSDRFFAERPEGSVSTLKIQRTQQEDSAVYLCASSRNSGRIYEQYFGPGTRLTVT.

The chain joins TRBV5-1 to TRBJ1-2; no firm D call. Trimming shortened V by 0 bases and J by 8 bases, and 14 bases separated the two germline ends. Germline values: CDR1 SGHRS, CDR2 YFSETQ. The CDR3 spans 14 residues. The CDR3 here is CASSLGEGRRGYTF. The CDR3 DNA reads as TGCGCCAGCAGCTTGGGGGAAGGGAGGAGAGGCTACACCTTC.

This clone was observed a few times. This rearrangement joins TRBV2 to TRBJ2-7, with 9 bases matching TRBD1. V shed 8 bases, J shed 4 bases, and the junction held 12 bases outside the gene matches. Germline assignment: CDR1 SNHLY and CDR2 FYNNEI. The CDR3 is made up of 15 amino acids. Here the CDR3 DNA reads TGTGCCAGCGTGAACCTGGGACAGGGTTATTACGAGCAGTACTTC. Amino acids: CASVNLGQGYYEQYF.

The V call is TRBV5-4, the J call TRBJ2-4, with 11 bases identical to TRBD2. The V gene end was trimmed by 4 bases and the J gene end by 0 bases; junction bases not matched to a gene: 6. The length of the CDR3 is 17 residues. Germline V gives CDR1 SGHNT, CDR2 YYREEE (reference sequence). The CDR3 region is CASSPGLAGLAKNIQYF. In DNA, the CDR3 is TGTGCCAGCAGCCCCGGACTAGCGGGCCTAGCCAAAAACATTCAGTACTTC. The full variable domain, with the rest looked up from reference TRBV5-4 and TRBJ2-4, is ETGVTQSPTHLIKTRGQQVTLRCSSQSGHNTVSWYQQALGQGPQFIFQYYREEENGRGNFPPRFSGLQFPNYSSELNVNALELDDSALYLCASSPGLAGLAKNIQYFGAGTRLSVL.

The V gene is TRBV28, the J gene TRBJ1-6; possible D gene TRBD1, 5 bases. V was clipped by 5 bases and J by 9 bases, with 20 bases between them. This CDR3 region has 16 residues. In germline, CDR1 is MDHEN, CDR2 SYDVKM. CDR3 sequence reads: CASSLDSGARGSPLHF. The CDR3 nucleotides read TGTGCCAGCAGTCTGGATTCGGGAGCTAGGGGTTCACCCCTCCACTTT.